This T cell receptor (beta chain) was profiled in a study of T cells after yellow fever vaccination. This clonotype was counted a few times. Its cognate antigen is unknown. Trimming shortened V by 1 base and J by 8 bases, and 8 bases separated the two germline ends. The CDR3 covers 12 residues. General study points: One caveat is that FACS-sorted repertoires could contain abundant clonotypes contaminating from the bulk population.

The 5'RACE template-switching step produced TCR cDNA and added a universal primer site and UMIs. Via MiXCR, TCRdb re-called the 5' RACE reads, giving one row per CDR3 protein. The profile shows some 340,000 distinct CDR3 sequences, over 3.5% of them singletons. The TCR sequence derives from a man between 18 and 35 years old who received the YFV17D yellow fever vaccine. The specimen comprised PBMCs, sampled 5 days after the yellow fever booster vaccination. V and J are TRBV12-3 or TRBV12-4 and TRBJ1-1, with D hard to call. The DNA for the CDR3 is TGTGCCAGCAGTTTAGGAGTTTTGGAAGCTTTCTTT. Translated: CASSLGVLEAFF.